This entry describes one T cell receptor (beta chain). This clonotype was counted ten times or more. Its antigen remains undetermined. Base qualities are missing; no much larger clone stands one base away. The CDR1 and CDR2 encoded by the germline V gene are LGHNT and FRNRAP. Including cysteine and phenylalanine, the CDR3 has 15 amino acids. Only the CDR3 DNA is retained, 45 bases long and in frame from the first base. The junction carries 9 bases between V and J, which are trimmed by 1 base and 0 bases respectively. The sample belongs to a study of CD8+CD57+ T cells in acquired aplastic anemia (dated by TCRdb to 2016 to 2019). In the study overall: A mean of about 3.2 ug of DNA, ranging from roughly 0.2 to 27.4 ug, was extracted from sorted CD4+ and CD8+ cells. Healthy donor samples averaged approximately 10 million reads for CD4+ and fewer than 12 million for CD8+ cells. What the research found in general, with its limitations: CD8+ Simpson's diversity did not differ significantly between patients and healthy controls (P=0.060). Around 27 CD8+ CDR3 sequences were found to be shared between patients and controls, but these sequences appeared to be highly expressed in patients and within the immunodominant clones of the patients.

In the study, sorted CD4+ and CD8+ blood T cells from patients with severe aplastic anemia and from healthy subjects underwent deep sequencing of TCR repertoires. Ficoll-Paque density gradient centrifugation was used to isolate peripheral blood mononuclear cells. Before DNA was extracted, CD4+ and CD8+ T cells were sorted using either FACS or magnetic beads. Profiling of TCR beta VDJ combinations and CDR3 sequences used genomic DNA as the template. TCR repertoire sequencing was run on an Illumina HiSeq 2000. The study's processing was this. TRBV/TRBJ rearrangement plots, CDR3 size and DJ length profiles, and Simpson's diversity index were used to assess repertoires. Whichever DNA sequence was most abundant in the deep sequencing data was defined as the immunodominant clone. CDR3 amino acid sequences were checked for sharing across subjects and were also compared against the VDJdb database and published repertoires. In TCRdb, the public reads were trimmed at Q25 with fastp and aligned with MiXCR, with productive beta chains retained. Each CDR3 protein gets just one entry, which takes the most common genes and DNA from the rows behind it. The V and J calls were determined by TCRdb, not by the authors. The sample data list roughly 420,000 distinct CDR3 sequences, and 65% to 80% of these were observed just once. Approximately 3.9% of the sample belongs to the ten largest clones.

Material: sorted CD4+, CD8+, or CD8+CD57+ T cells (not recorded which) from PBMCs. The V and J genes are TRBV12-5 and TRBJ1-1, with an unclear D gene assignment. The clonotype originates from a human donor in good health, serving as a control. The CDR3 in this case is CASGLALEMNTEAFF. The DNA sequence is TGTGCTAGTGGTTTGGCCCTTGAGATGAACACTGAAGCTTTCTTT. The entire variable domain, with the stretches around the CDR3 drawn from the reference TRBV12-5 and TRBJ1-1 proteins, is DARVTQTPRHKVTEMGQEVTMRCQPILGHNTVFWYRQTMMQGLELLAYFRNRAPLDDSGMPKDRFSAEMPDATLATLKIQPSEPRDSAVYFCASGLALEMNTEAFFGQGTRLTVV.